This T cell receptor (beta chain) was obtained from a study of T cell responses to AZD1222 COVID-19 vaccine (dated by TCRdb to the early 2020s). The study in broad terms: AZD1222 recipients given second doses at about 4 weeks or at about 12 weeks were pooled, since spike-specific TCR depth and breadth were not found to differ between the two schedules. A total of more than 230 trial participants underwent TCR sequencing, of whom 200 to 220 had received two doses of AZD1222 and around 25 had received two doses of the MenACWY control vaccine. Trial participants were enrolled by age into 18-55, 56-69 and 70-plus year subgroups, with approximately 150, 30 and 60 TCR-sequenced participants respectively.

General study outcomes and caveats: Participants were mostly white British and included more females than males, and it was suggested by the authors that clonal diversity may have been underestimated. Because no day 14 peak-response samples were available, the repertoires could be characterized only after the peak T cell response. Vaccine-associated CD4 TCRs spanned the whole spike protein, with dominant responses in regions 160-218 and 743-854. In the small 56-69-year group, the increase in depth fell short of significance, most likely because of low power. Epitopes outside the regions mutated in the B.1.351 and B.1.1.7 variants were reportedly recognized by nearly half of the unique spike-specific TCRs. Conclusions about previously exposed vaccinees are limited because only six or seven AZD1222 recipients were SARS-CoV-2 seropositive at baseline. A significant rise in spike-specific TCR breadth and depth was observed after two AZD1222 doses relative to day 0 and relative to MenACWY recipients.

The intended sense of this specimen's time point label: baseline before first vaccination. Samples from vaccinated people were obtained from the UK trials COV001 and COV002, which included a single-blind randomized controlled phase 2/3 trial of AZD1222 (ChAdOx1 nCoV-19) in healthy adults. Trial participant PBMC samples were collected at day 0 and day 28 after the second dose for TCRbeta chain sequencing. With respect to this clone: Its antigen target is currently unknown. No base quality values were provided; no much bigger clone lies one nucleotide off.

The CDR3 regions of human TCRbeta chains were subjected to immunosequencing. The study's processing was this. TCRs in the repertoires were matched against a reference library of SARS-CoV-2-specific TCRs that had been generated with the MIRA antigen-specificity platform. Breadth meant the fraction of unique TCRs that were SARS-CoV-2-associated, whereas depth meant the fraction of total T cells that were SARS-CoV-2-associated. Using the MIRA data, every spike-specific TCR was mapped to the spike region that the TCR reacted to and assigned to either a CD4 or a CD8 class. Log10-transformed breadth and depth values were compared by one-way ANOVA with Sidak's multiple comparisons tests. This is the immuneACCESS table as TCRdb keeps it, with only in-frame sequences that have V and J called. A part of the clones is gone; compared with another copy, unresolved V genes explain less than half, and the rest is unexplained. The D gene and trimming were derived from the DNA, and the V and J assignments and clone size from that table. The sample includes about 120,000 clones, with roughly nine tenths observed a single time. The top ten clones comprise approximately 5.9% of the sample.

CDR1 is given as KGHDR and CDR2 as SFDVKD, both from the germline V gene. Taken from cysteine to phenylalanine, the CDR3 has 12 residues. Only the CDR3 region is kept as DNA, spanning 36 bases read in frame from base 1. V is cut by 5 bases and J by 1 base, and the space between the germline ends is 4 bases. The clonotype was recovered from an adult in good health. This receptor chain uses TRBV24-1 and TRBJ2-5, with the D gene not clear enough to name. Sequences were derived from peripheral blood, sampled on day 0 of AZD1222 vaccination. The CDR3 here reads CATSGPQETQYF. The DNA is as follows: TGTGCCACCAGTGGGCCCCAAGAGACCCAGTACTTC.